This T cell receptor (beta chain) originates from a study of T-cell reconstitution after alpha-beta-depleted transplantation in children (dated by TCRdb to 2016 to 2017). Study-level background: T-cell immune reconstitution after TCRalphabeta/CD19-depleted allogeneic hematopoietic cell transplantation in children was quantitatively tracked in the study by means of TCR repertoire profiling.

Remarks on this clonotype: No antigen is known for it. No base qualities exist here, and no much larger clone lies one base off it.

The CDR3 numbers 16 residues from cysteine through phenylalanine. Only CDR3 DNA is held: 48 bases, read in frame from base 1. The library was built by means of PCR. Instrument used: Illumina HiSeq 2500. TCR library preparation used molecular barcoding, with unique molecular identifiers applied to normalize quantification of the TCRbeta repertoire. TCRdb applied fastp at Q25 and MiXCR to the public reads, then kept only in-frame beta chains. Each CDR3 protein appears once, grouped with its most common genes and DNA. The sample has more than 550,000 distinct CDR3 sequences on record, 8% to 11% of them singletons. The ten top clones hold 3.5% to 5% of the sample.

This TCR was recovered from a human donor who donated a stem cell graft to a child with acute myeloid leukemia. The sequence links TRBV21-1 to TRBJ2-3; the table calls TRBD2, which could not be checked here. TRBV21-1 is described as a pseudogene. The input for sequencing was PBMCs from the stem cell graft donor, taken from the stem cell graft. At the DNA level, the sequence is TGTGCCAGCAGCAAAGTGCCGGGAGAAGGCACAGATACGCAGTATTTT. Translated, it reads CASSKVPGEGTDTQYF.